The 21 T cell receptor beta chains reported below all come from one sample, sequenced in a study of regulatory T cells in long-lasting Graves disease. Sequencing libraries for TCR beta were prepared with iRepertoire HTBI primers and Arm-PCR of CDR3 regions. TCRdb used MiXCR to reprocess the multiplex PCR reads, holding one entry per CDR3 protein. The sample carries some 400,000 distinct CDR3 sequences, about 16% recorded once. The time point was: newly diagnosed GD, antithyroid drugs for less than 3 months. PBMC-derived RNA was used for the TCR library. These data were likewise used in another study, on T cells in Graves' hyperthyroidism and ophthalmopathy.

Sequenced material: peripheral blood mononuclear cells (PBMCs), taken at new diagnosis, from a patient treated with antithyroid drugs. Every receptor here comes from a woman aged 30 to 39 with Graves disease.

This clonotype was recorded many times. The J gene is TRBJ1-3, the V gene TRBV7-9; D ambiguous. Trimming stripped 5 bases from V and 8 bases from J, with 7 bases between. Germline CDR1 SEHNR, CDR2 FQNEAQ (reference sequence). The CDR3 length is 11 residues. The DNA of the CDR3 is TGTGCCAGCAGCCCGGATGACACCATATATTTT. Residues: CASSPDDTIYF.

This clonotype was detected many times. This sequence joins TRBV30 and TRBJ1-4, with unresolved D. The CDR3 contains 11 residues. V was shortened by 2 bases and J by 4 bases, with 2 bases between the two germline ends. From germline, CDR1 is GTSNPN and CDR2 SVGIG (reference sequence). CDR3 amino acids: CAWSRNEKLFF. The DNA of the CDR3 is TGTGCCTGGAGTCGTAATGAAAAACTGTTTTTT. Together with reference TRBV30 and TRBJ1-4, the CDR3 gives the full variable domain: SQTIHQWPATLVQPVGSPLSLECTVEGTSNPNLYWYRQAAGRGLQLLFYSVGIGQISSEVPQNLSASRPQDRQFILSSKKLLLSDSGFYLCAWSRNEKLFFGSGTQLSVL.

Remarks on this clonotype: The likely explanation is a read error, given a far larger clone one base away. The chain links TRBV11-1 to TRBJ2-1; unclear D gene. Trimming pared 2 bases from V and 7 bases from J, leaving 12 bases between. From germline, CDR1 is SGHAT and CDR2 FQDESV (reference sequence). This CDR3 is 14 amino acids long. The CDR3, as DNA: TGTGCCAGCAGCTTACCAGCGCGTGGGAATGAGCAGTTCTTC. Protein sequence: CASSLPARGNEQFF.

With regard to this clonotype: This may stem from a read error, because a much larger clone lies one nucleotide away. The chain links TRBV3-1 to TRBJ2-2, with TRBD2 matching 10 bases. CDR1 and CDR2 (germline): LGHDT, YNNKEL (reference sequence). The CDR3 extends over 18 amino acids. V shed 1 base, J shed 1 base, and the junction held 6 bases outside the gene matches. In DNA, the CDR3 is TGTGCCAGCAGCCAAGCATCTAGCGGGAGCCGGAACACCGGGGAGCTGTTTTTT. This codes for CASSQASSGSRNTGELFF.

V gene TRBV9 combines with J gene TRBJ1-6; D remains unclear. The CDR3 totals 15 residues. Germline V CDR1 and CDR2: SGDLS, YYNGEE. V was trimmed by 0 bases and J by 5 bases, leaving 9 bases between them. Here the CDR3 DNA reads TGTGCCAGCAGCGTAGTGGCGTCAGATAATTCACCCCTCCACTTT. Encoded protein: CASSVVASDNSPLHF.

This clonotype was seen more than once but under ten times. In nucleotides, the CDR3 is TGTGCCAGCAGTTATCGGGCTAACACTGAAGCTTTCTTT. Amino acids: CASSYRANTEAFF. The rearrangement links TRBV6-5 to TRBJ1-1; D not certain. Germline CDR1 and CDR2: MNHEY and SVGAGI. Trimming pared 3 bases from V and 2 bases from J, leaving 7 bases between. There are 13 residues in the CDR3.

This clonotype was counted at least ten times. The rearrangement uses TRBV20-1 and TRBJ2-7; 10 bases map to TRBD2. V trimming: 1 base; J trimming: 6 bases; junction bases outside the gene matches: 9. Germline CDR1 and CDR2: DFQATT and SNEGSKA (reference sequence). The CDR3 has 15 amino acids. The CDR3 sequence: CSARVRTSGTLEQYF. The CDR3 bases are TGCAGTGCTAGAGTTAGGACTAGCGGAACCCTCGAGCAGTACTTC.

This clonotype was seen ten or more times. This chain links TRBV7-3 with TRBJ2-1; 7 nucleotides align to TRBD2. Germline V gene sequence: CDR1 SGHTA, CDR2 FQGTGA. The CDR3 has 15 amino acids. J lost 6 bases, V lost 3 bases, and 8 bases had no gene match. The CDR3 sequence is CASSFSGLDGNEQFF. CDR3 nucleotides: TGTGCCAGCAGCTTTTCTGGACTAGATGGCAATGAGCAGTTCTTC.

The chain couples TRBV6-2 or TRBV6-3 to TRBJ2-3; a possible D gene is TRBD1 (6 bases). V lost 7 bases, J lost 7 bases, and 21 bases lay in between. The CDR3 has 15 amino acids. Germline CDR1 MNHEY, CDR2 SVGEGT. CDR3 loop: CASNIRPGVVNTQYF. CDR3 bases: TGTGCCAGCAATATACGGCCAGGGGTCGTGAATACGCAGTATTTT.

J is TRBJ2-1 and V is TRBV6-1, with 11 bases matching TRBD1. CDR3 length: 15 amino acids. The V gene end was trimmed by 6 bases and the J gene end by 10 bases; junction bases not matched to a gene: 11. Germline-derived CDR1 and CDR2 are MNHNS and SASEGT. This chain's CDR3 is CASRNMRTGGAEQFF. DNA for the CDR3: TGTGCCAGCAGGAATATGAGGACAGGGGGCGCGGAGCAGTTCTTC.

A note on this clonotype: This may come from a read error, since a much larger clone is one base off. The rearrangement joins TRBV5-1 to TRBJ2-7; 11 bases agree with TRBD2. CDR1 and CDR2 (germline): SGHRS, YFSETQ. The CDR3 extends over 17 amino acids. V lost 1 base and J lost 7; bases outside the gene matches: 13. CDR3 loop: CASSLTGGTSGNNEQYF. The CDR3 nucleotides read TGCGCCAGCAGCTTGACTGGGGGGACTAGCGGAAACAATGAGCAGTACTTC.

This clonotype has just a few counts. CDR3 sequence (DNA): TGCAGCGTTTCCGGGACCCAGCGGAAGGAGCAGTACTTC. It is translated as CSVSGTQRKEQYF. V and J are TRBV29-1 and TRBJ2-7; D is possibly TRBD1 or TRBD2 (5 bases each). Germline CDR1 is SQVTM and CDR2 is ANQGSEA. V was clipped by 5 bases and J by 7 bases, with 18 bases between them. CDR3 length equals 13 residues.

This clonotype was recorded at least ten times. V usage is TRBV20-1 and J usage is TRBJ2-7; the match to TRBD1 covers 8 bases. The V and J ends lost 5 bases and 2 bases, in that order; junction bases with no gene match: 2. Germline CDR1 and CDR2: DFQATT and SNEGSKA (reference sequence). The CDR3 runs 12 residues. CDR3 in DNA: TGCAGTGCTCGACAGGGGACCTACGAGCAGTACTTC. Amino acid sequence: CSARQGTYEQYF.

This clonotype showed up just a few times. The chain joins TRBV5-5 to TRBJ2-7, with D uncertain. V was trimmed by 0 bases and J by 6 bases, leaving 16 bases between them. The CDR3 contains 15 residues. From germline, CDR1 is SGHKS and CDR2 YYEKEE (reference sequence). The CDR3 spells CASSLGGIKGGEQYF. In DNA form, the CDR3 reads TGTGCCAGCAGCTTGGGGGGTATAAAGGGTGGCGAGCAGTACTTC.

Comment on this clonotype: At one of its ends the junction is not consistent with the germline gene, which may arise from a read error. The V call is TRBV30, the J call TRBJ1-1; D remains ambiguous. This CDR3 contains 14 residues. Germline assignment: CDR1 GTSNPN and CDR2 SVGIG (reference sequence). CDR3 region: CACGVRSMNTESFF. CDR3 nucleotide sequence: TGTGCCTGCGGGGTAAGGAGCATGAACACTGAATCTTTCTTT.

Note on this clonotype: This clone may be a read error of a much larger clone one base away. The V call is TRBV24-1, the J call TRBJ2-5; a weak D match, TRBD1 (6 bases). The CDR3 has 12 residues. Trimming cost V 3 bases and J 8 bases, with 9 bases left between them. Germline V gene sequence: CDR1 KGHDR, CDR2 SFDVKD. The CDR3 sequence: CATSDGTRTQYF. In DNA, the CDR3 is TGTGCCACCAGTGATGGGACAAGAACCCAGTACTTC.

This clonotype has ten or more counts. The chain links TRBV7-8 to TRBJ2-6; D uncertain. V gave up 2 bases and J gave up 0 bases, with 2 bases separating them. CDR3 length: 14 amino acids. Germline CDR1 reads SGHVS; CDR2 reads FQNEAQ. The CDR3 DNA sequence: TGTGCCAGCAGCTTAACCTCTGGGGCCAACGTCCTGACTTTC. This gives the protein CASSLTSGANVLTF.

This clonotype was seen many times. The J gene is TRBJ2-5, the V gene TRBV29-1; D possibly corresponds to TRBD2 (6 bases). V lost 3 bases, J lost 4 bases, and 15 bases lay in between. In germline, CDR1 is SQVTM, CDR2 ANQGSEA. This CDR3 contains 14 residues. The CDR3 region has the DNA TGCAGCGTTGAGAAGCGGCTGGGGGGAGAGACCCAGTACTTC. Protein product: CSVEKRLGGETQYF.

This clonotype was seen at least ten times. The chain uses TRBV18 and TRBJ1-4, with D unresolved. The germline V and J ends were trimmed by 6 bases and 7 bases, with 9 bases remaining between them. In germline, CDR1 is KGHSH, CDR2 LQKENI. The CDR3 has 12 amino acids. The CDR3 DNA is TGTGCCAGCTCCCTGAGTCGTGAAAAACTGTTTTTT. The encoded protein is CASSLSREKLFF.

In its sample, this clonotype was seen a few times. CDR3 bases: TGTGCCAGCAGTGAGCGGGCAGGGGGCGAGCAGTACTTC. Translated, it gives CASSERAGGEQYF. V and J are TRBV2 and TRBJ2-7, with 7 positions matching TRBD1. With 3 bases clipped from V and 6 bases from J, the junction kept 5 bases outside the gene matches. Germline V lookup: CDR1 SNHLY, CDR2 FYNNEI. CDR3 length equals 13 residues.

This clonotype has only a few counts. The chain links TRBV7-3 to TRBJ1-1; no clear D gene. V lost 1 base to trimming and J lost 11 bases, with 17 bases between them. CDR1 is SGHTA and CDR2 is FQGTGA in the germline V gene. The CDR3 is 14 amino acids. The CDR3 here is CASSLSSDSREAFF. CDR3 coding DNA: TGTGCCAGCAGCTTAAGTAGCGACTCCCGAGAGGCTTTCTTT. The full variable domain, with the rest looked up from reference TRBV7-3 and TRBJ1-1, is GAGVSQTPSNKVTEKGKYVELRCDPISGHTALYWYRQSLGQGPEFLIYFQGTGAADDSGLPNDRFFAVRPEGSVSTLKIQRTERGDSAVYLCASSLSSDSREAFFGQGTRLTVV.